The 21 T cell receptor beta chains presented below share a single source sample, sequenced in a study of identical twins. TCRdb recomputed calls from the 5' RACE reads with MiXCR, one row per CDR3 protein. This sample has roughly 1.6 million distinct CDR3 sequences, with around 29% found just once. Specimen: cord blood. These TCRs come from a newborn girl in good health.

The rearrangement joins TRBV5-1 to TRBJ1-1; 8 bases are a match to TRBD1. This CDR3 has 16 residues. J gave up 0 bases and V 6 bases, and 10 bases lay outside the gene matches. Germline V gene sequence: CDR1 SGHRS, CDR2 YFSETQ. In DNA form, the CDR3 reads TGCGCCAGCATGCAGGGGGCGTCTATTATGAACACTGAAGCTTTCTTT. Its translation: CASMQGASIMNTEAFF.

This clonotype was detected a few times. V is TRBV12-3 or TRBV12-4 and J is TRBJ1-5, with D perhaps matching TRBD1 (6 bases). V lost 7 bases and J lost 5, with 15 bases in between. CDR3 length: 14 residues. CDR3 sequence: CASNPGQRYQPQHF. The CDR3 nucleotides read TGTGCCAGCAACCCGGGACAAAGGTATCAGCCCCAGCATTTT.

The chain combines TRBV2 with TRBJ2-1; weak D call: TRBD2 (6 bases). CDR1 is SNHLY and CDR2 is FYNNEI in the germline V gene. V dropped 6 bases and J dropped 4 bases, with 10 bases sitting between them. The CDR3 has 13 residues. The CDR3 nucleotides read TGTGCCAGCAGGACGACTAGATACAATGAGCAGTTCTTC. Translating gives CASRTTRYNEQFF.

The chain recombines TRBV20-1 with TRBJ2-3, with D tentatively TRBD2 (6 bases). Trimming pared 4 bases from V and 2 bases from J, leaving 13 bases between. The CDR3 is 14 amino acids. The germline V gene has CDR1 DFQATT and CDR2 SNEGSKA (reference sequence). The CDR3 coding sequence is TGCAGTGCTACAAGGGACTTAGACACAGATACGCAGTATTTT. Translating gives CSATRDLDTDTQYF.

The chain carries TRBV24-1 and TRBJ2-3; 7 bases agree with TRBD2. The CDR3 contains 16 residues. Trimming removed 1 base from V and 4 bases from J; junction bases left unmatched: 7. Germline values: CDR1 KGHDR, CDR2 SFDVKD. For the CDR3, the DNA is TGTGCCACCAGTGATTTTACTGGCGGGAGTCCAGATACGCAGTATTTT. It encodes CATSDFTGGSPDTQYF.

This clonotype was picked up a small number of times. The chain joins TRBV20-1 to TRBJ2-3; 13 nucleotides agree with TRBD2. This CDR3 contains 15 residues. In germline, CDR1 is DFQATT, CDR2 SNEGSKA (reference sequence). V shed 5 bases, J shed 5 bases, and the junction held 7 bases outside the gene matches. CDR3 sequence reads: CSASGLAGRVDTQYF. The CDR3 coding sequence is TGCAGTGCTTCGGGACTAGCGGGACGGGTAGATACGCAGTATTTT.

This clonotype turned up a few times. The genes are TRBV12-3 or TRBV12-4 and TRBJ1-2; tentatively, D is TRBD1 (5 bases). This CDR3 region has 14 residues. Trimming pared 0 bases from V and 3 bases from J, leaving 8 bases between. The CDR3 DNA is TGTGCCAGCAGTTTAGCGCTGGGGCACTATGGCTACACCTTC. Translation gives CASSLALGHYGYTF.

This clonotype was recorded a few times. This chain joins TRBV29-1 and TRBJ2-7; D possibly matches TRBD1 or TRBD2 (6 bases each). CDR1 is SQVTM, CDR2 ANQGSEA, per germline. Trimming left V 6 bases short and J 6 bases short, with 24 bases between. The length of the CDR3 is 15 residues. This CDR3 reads CSVVKQGGVVREQYF. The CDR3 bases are TGCAGCGTCGTCAAACAGGGAGGAGTGGTTCGCGAGCAGTACTTC.

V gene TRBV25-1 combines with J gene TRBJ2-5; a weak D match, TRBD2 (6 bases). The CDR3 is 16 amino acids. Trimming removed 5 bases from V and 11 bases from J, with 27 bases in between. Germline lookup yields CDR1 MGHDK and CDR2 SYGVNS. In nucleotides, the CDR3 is TGTGCCAGCAGTCCCTATGCGGGAATGTCTTCTAATGAGCAGTACTTC. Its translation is CASSPYAGMSSNEQYF. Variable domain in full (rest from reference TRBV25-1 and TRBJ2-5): EADIYQTPRYLVIGTGKKITLECSQTMGHDKMYWYQQDPGMELHLIHYSYGVNSTEKGDLSSESTVSRIRTEHFPLTLESARPSHTSQYLCASSPYAGMSSNEQYFGPGTRLLVL.

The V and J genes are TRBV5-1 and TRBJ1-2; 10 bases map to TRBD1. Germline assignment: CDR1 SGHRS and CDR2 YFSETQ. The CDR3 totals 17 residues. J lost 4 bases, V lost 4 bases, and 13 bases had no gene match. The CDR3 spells CASSLTGGARIGYGYTF. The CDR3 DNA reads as TGCGCCAGCAGCCTGACAGGGGGCGCGCGGATCGGCTATGGCTACACCTTC.

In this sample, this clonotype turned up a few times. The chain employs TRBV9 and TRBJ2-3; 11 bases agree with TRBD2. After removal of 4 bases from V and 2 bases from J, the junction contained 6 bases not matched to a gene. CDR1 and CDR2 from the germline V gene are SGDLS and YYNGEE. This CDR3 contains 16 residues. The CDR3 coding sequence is TGTGCCAGCAGCTTCACTAGCGGGAGAACCACAGATACGCAGTATTTT. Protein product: CASSFTSGRTTDTQYF.

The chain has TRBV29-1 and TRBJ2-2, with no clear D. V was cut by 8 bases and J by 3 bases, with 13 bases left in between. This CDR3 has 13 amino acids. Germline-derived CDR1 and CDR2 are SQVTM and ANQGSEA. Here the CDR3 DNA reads TGCAGCACTTGGACCGAGGACACCGGGGAGCTGTTTTTT. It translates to CSTWTEDTGELFF.

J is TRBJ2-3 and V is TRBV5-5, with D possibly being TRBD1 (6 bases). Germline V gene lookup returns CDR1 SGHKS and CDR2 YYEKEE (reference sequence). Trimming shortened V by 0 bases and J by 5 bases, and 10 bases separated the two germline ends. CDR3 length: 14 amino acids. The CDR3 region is CASSLVGAEDTQYF. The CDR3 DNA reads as TGTGCCAGCAGCTTGGTGGGGGCGGAAGATACGCAGTATTTT.

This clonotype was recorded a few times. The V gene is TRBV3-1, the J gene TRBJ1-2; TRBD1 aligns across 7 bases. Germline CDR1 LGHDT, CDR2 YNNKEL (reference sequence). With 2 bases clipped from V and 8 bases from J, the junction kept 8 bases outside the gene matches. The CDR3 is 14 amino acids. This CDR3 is CASSQLSGQYGYTF. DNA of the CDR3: TGTGCCAGCAGCCAATTATCGGGACAGTACGGCTACACCTTC.

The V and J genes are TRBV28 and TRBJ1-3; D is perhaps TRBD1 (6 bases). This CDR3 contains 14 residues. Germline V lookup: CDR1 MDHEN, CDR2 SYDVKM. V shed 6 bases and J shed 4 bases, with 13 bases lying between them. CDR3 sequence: CASSPDRFGNTIYF. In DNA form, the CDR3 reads TGTGCCAGCAGCCCCGACAGGTTCGGAAACACCATATATTTT.

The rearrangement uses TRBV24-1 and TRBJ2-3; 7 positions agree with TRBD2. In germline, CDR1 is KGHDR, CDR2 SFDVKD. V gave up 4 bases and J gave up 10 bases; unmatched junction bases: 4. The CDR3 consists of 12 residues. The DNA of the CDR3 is TGTGCCACCAGTGACCTAGCGGCTCCGCAGTATTTT. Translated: CATSDLAAPQYF.

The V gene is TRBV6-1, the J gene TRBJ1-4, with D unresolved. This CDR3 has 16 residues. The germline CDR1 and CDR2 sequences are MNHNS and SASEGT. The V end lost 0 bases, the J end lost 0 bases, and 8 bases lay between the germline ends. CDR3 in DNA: TGTGCCAGCAGTGAAGCGGTCACCACAACTAATGAAAAACTGTTTTTT. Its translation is CASSEAVTTTNEKLFF.

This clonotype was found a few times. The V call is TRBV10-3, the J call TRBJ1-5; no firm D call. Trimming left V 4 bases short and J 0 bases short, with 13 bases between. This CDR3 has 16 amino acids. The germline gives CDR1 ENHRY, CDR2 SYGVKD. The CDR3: CAISGVPVTSNQPQHF. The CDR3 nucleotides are TGTGCCATCAGTGGGGTCCCTGTCACTAGCAATCAGCCCCAGCATTTT.

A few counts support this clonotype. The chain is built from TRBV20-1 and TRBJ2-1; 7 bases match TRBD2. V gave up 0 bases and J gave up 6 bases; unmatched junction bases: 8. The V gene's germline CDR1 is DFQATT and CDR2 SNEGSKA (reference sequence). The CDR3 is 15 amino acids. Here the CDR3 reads CSARDSPGLFNEQFF. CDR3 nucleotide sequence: TGCAGTGCTAGAGACTCTCCGGGACTATTCAATGAGCAGTTCTTC.

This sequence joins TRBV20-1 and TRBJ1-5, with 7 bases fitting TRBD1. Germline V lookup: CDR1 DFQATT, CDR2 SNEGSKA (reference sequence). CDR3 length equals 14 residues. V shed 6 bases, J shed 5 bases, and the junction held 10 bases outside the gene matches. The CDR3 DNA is TGCAGTGCGAAAACCGGGACAGCTTATCAGCCCCAGCATTTT. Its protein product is CSAKTGTAYQPQHF.

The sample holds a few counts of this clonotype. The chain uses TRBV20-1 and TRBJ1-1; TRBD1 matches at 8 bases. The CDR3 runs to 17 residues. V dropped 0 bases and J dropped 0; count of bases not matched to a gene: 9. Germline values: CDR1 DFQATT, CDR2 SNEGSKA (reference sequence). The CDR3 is CSARDLDRALMNTEAFF. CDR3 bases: TGCAGTGCTAGAGATCTGGACAGGGCGTTGATGAACACTGAAGCTTTCTTT.